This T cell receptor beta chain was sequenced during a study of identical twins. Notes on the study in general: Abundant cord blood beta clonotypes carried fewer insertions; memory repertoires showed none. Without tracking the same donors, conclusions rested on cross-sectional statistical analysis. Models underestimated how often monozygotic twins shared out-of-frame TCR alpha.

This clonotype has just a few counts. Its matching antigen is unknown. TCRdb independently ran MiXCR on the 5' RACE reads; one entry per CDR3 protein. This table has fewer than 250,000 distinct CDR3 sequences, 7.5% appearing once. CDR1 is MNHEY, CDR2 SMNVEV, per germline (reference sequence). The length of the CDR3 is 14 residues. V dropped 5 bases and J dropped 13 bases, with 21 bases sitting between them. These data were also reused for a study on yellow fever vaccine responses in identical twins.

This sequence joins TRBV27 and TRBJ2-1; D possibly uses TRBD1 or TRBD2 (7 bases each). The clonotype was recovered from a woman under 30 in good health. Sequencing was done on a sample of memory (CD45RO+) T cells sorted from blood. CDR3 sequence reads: CASSPENRGGVQFF. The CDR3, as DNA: TGTGCCAGCAGTCCGGAGAACAGGGGAGGGGTTCAGTTCTTC.